These 17 T cell receptor beta chains were sequenced from one sample in a study of regulatory T cells in long-lasting Graves disease. Specified time point: persistent/refractory GD, antithyroid drugs over 5 years with positive TRAb. Construction of the TCR library relied on RNA isolated from PBMCs. CDR3-region Arm-PCR and iRepertoire HTBI primers produced the TCR beta libraries. TCRdb re-called the multiplex PCR reads through MiXCR, storing one row per CDR3 protein. The table lists 400,000 to 450,000 distinct CDR3 sequences, around 24% of them singletons. This specimen was peripheral blood mononuclear cells (PBMCs), taken when the disease was refractory, from a patient treated with antithyroid drugs. The source is a female donor with Graves disease.

This rearrangement joins TRBV2 to TRBJ2-3; tentatively, D is TRBD1 (6 bases). The germline gives CDR1 SNHLY, CDR2 FYNNEI. V was clipped by 6 bases and J by 0 bases, with 13 bases between them. The CDR3 spans 15 residues. The CDR3: CASSQMGASTDTQYF. The CDR3 coding sequence is TGTGCCAGCAGCCAGATGGGGGCGAGCACAGATACGCAGTATTTT.

The chain employs TRBV27 and TRBJ2-7; 8 bases agree with TRBD1. Germline V lookup: CDR1 MNHEY, CDR2 SMNVEV (reference sequence). V shed 5 bases and J 3 bases; nucleotides not matched to a gene: 9. The CDR3 spans 15 residues. The CDR3 loop is CASSTAGTGVYEQYF. CDR3 DNA: TGTGCCAGCAGTACCGCCGGGACAGGTGTCTACGAGCAGTACTTC.

This clonotype has more than one count but fewer than ten. The genes are TRBV28 and TRBJ1-3; no clear D. The CDR3 extends over 14 amino acids. Germline-derived CDR1 and CDR2 are MDHEN and SYDVKM. V lost 2 bases to trimming and J lost 6 bases, with 11 bases between them. Here the CDR3 reads CASSLAGMENTIYF. CDR3 nucleotides: TGTGCCAGCAGTTTAGCGGGAATGGAAAACACCATATATTTT.

CDR3 sequence reads: CAWSSGGSQYF. CDR3 coding DNA: TGTGCCTGGAGTAGCGGAGGATCGCAGTACTTC. The V call is TRBV30, the J call TRBJ2-7; weak D call: TRBD2 (5 bases). This CDR3 is built from 11 residues. Trimming stripped 2 bases from V and 9 bases from J, with 11 bases between. CDR1 and CDR2 from the germline V gene are GTSNPN and SVGIG (reference sequence).

This chain uses TRBV3-1 with TRBJ2-2; TRBD2 matches at 11 bases. The junction had 5 bases not matched to a gene; V was cut back by 7 bases and J by 7 bases. Germline V gene data show CDR1 as LGHDT and CDR2 as YNNKEL (reference sequence). CDR3 length: 14 residues. CDR3 sequence: CASITSGSIGELFF. The CDR3 nucleotides read TGTGCCAGCATTACTAGCGGGAGTATCGGGGAGCTGTTTTTT.

This clonotype was recorded at least ten times. The rearrangement uses TRBV2 and TRBJ2-1, with D possibly matching TRBD1 (7 bases). CDR1 and CDR2 (germline): SNHLY, FYNNEI. This CDR3 contains 15 residues. With 2 bases removed from V and 2 bases from J, the gap between germline ends came to 10 bases. The CDR3 sequence is CASSERRGPYNEQFF. DNA of the CDR3: TGTGCCAGCAGTGAAAGGAGGGGGCCCTACAATGAGCAGTTCTTC.

This clonotype was counted at least ten times. This chain connects TRBV30 to TRBJ1-6; D perhaps matches TRBD1 (5 bases). The CDR3 runs to 13 residues. Germline CDR1 reads GTSNPN; CDR2 reads SVGIG (reference sequence). V was clipped by 1 base and J by 7 bases, with 8 bases between them. The CDR3 region has the DNA TGTGCCTGGAGTGGACAGAACAATTCACCCCTCCACTTT. Translation gives CAWSGQNNSPLHF.

This clonotype has a handful of counts. The CDR3 bases are TGTGCCAGCAGCTCACGGTTAAACACCATATATTTT. It is translated as CASSSRLNTIYF. The chain employs TRBV7-8 and TRBJ1-3; D uncertain. Germline V gene data show CDR1 as SGHVS and CDR2 as FQNEAQ. CDR3 size: 12 residues. The V end was cut by 4 bases, the J end by 6 bases, with 7 bases between.

V is TRBV11-2 and J is TRBJ2-7, with 9 bases matching TRBD2. Losses at the gene ends were 6 bases for V and 6 bases for J; bases not matched to a gene: 9. CDR3 length: 14 amino acids. Germline values: CDR1 SGHAT, CDR2 FQNNGV. This CDR3 reads CASRHIAGAREQYF. CDR3 sequence (DNA): TGTGCCAGCAGGCACATAGCGGGAGCTCGCGAGCAGTACTTC.

The sample holds many counts of this clonotype. The V call is TRBV20-1, the J call TRBJ2-5; 8 nucleotides match TRBD2. J gave up 4 bases and V 0 bases, and 4 bases lay outside the gene matches. This CDR3 contains 14 residues. Per the germline V gene, CDR1 is DFQATT and CDR2 is SNEGSKA (reference sequence). Here the CDR3 DNA reads TGCAGTGCTAGAGAACCCCTAGCGGGAGAGACCCAGTACTTC. Translating gives CSAREPLAGETQYF.

V is TRBV5-5 and J is TRBJ1-1; D call uncertain. Deletions cut 4 bases from V and 0 bases from J, with 10 bases between. Germline CDR1 is SGHKS and CDR2 is YYEKEE (reference sequence). This CDR3 region has 14 residues. CDR3 in amino acids: CASSRGPLNTEAFF. The CDR3 DNA reads as TGTGCCAGCAGCAGAGGACCGTTGAACACTGAAGCTTTCTTT.

For the CDR3, the DNA is TGTGCCAGCAGCCAAGATCTTTTTGGGTCGGGGGAAGGTGACTATGGCTACACCTTC. Residues: CASSQDLFGSGEGDYGYTF. The V gene is TRBV3-1, the J gene TRBJ1-2, with D possibly TRBD1 on 5 matching bases. Germline V CDR1 and CDR2: LGHDT, YNNKEL (reference sequence). V was pared by 0 bases and J by 3 bases, with 23 bases between. This CDR3 has 19 amino acids. The whole variable domain, remainder taken from reference TRBV3-1 and TRBJ1-2, is DTAVSQTPKYLVTQMGNDKSIKCEQNLGHDTMYWYKQDSKKFLKIMFSYNNKELIINETVPNRFSPKSPDKAHLNLHINSLELGDSAVYFCASSQDLFGSGEGDYGYTFGSGTRLTVV.

The chain joins TRBV3-1 to TRBJ2-2, with TRBD2 identical over 9 bases. Looked up from germline, CDR1 is LGHDT and CDR2 is YNNKEL (reference sequence). This CDR3 is 17 amino acids long. V lost 4 bases, J lost 4 bases, and 10 bases stayed unmatched. In nucleotides, the CDR3 is TGTGCCAGCAGCCCTCCCGAAGCGGGAGGTAGCACCGGGGAGCTGTTTTTT. This codes for CASSPPEAGGSTGELFF. The variable domain in full, with the rest retrieved from reference TRBV3-1 and TRBJ2-2, is DTAVSQTPKYLVTQMGNDKSIKCEQNLGHDTMYWYKQDSKKFLKIMFSYNNKELIINETVPNRFSPKSPDKAHLNLHINSLELGDSAVYFCASSPPEAGGSTGELFFGEGSRLTVL.

This clonotype was counted many times. The chain joins TRBV25-1 to TRBJ1-2; D gene unclear. V was pared by 1 base and J by 5 bases, with 17 bases between. This CDR3 is 16 amino acids long. Germline loops: CDR1 MGHDK, CDR2 SYGVNS. The CDR3 region is CASSEFGTATRYGYTF. CDR3 DNA: TGTGCCAGCAGTGAATTTGGTACGGCAACGAGGTATGGCTACACCTTC.

V gene TRBV5-1 combines with J gene TRBJ2-7; D tentatively reads TRBD1 or TRBD2 (5 bases each). Trimming pared 0 bases from V and 4 bases from J, leaving 17 bases between. Looked up from germline, CDR1 is SGHRS and CDR2 is YFSETQ. This CDR3 spans 16 amino acids. CDR3 DNA sequence: TGCGCCAGCAGCTTGGGATACGTCCCGAGGGGATACGAGCAGTACTTC. Protein: CASSLGYVPRGYEQYF.

The rearrangement joins TRBV7-2 to TRBJ1-2; 7 positions match TRBD1. Germline CDR1 is SGHTA and CDR2 is FQGNSA. The CDR3 has 18 amino acids. Trimming removed 5 bases from V and 2 bases from J; junction bases left unmatched: 17. The CDR3 protein is CASSPRGGQGVINYGYTF. Written as DNA, the CDR3 is TGTGCCAGCAGCCCAAGAGGAGGGCAGGGGGTGATAAACTATGGCTACACCTTC.

The chain joins TRBV19 to TRBJ2-1, with D perhaps TRBD1 (5 bases). The V and J ends lost 3 bases and 2 bases respectively, with 5 bases between them. Looked up from germline, CDR1 is LNHDA and CDR2 is SQIVND (reference sequence). This CDR3 contains 13 residues. CDR3 nucleotides: TGTGCCAGTAGTATGACAGCCTACAATGAGCAGTTCTTC. This sequence encodes CASSMTAYNEQFF.